This T cell receptor (beta chain) emerged from a study of blood T cell repertoires in COVID-19. Study overall: The United States, Italy and Spain supplied acute and convalescent COVID-19 samples. The analysed material was cDNA or gDNA that came from T cells, B-cell-depleted T cells, or PBMCs.

Unmatched junction bases numbered 12, after V lost 3 bases and J lost 3 bases. The CDR3 loop spans 20 amino acids. Germline CDR1 is SGHRS and CDR2 is YFSETQ. In the original workflow: Nucleated cell number was recorded as an estimate derived from reference gene primer amplification. Sequencing used immunoSEQ multiplex PCR; TCRdb keeps in-frame clones, though not all of them. Clone size and V and J calls were adopted from that table, with D and trimming inferred from the DNA. The table lists more than 70,000 clones, around 74% of them singletons. The receptor was derived from a human donor in a cohort sampled during active COVID-19. Sequencing was done on a sample of peripheral blood. The chain employs TRBV5-1 and TRBJ2-1; TRBD2 agrees at 16 bases. The CDR3 coding sequence is TGCGCCAGCAGCTCGTCCATTGGGACTAGCGGGGGGGACAACTACAATGAGCAGTTCTTC. Translation: CASSSSIGTSGGDNYNEQFF.